This T cell receptor (beta chain) was documented in a study of T cell responses to AZD1222 COVID-19 vaccine. TCRdb keeps only in-frame clones here, not all; method: immunoSEQ multiplex PCR. The data hold 130,000 or so clones, with 75% to 95% observed a single time. CDR3 length: 14 amino acids. The V and J ends lost 6 bases and 3 bases, in that order; junction bases with no gene match: 5. CDR1 is MGHDK and CDR2 is SYGVNS in the germline V gene. The sequencing here drew on peripheral blood, taken 28 days after the second AZD1222 dose. This clonotype was obtained from an adult who received the AZD1222 COVID-19 vaccine. The chain has TRBV25-1 and TRBJ1-1; 9 nucleotides agree with TRBD1. The chain's CDR3 is CASRGTGPDTEAFF. The CDR3 DNA reads TGTGCCAGCAGGGGGACAGGGCCTGACACTGAAGCTTTCTTT.